These 29 T cell receptor beta chains originate from one sample sequenced in a study of shared clonotypes between healthy human individuals (dated by TCRdb to about 2020). The library was obtained by the immunoSEQ multiplex PCR assay. The table was pulled from immuneACCESS by TCRdb, which kept in-frame rearrangements only. Such tables lose some clones; where checked, under half of the loss comes from unresolved V genes, and the rest has no known cause. The sample profile shows 650,000 to 800,000 clones; roughly two thirds of them were found once. Under 2% of the sample comes from the top ten. The material sequenced was memory CD4+ T cells sorted from blood. This specimen's cell subset or site label, per the study, means: CD45RA-negative fraction. The receptor set was obtained from a woman younger than 45 in good health.

V usage is TRBV5-4 and J usage is TRBJ2-3, with D tentatively TRBD1 (5 bases). The V gene's germline CDR1 is SGHNT and CDR2 YYREEE (reference sequence). The CDR3 sequence is 15 residues long. Trimming took off 1 base at V and 2 bases at J, with 11 bases between the two ends. CDR3 region: CASSLSRVATDTQYF. The CDR3 DNA follows: TGTGCCAGCAGCTTGTCCAGGGTGGCCACAGATACGCAGTATTTT.

V and J are TRBV10-2 and TRBJ2-1; 15 positions agree with TRBD2. The CDR3 totals 17 residues. V shed 6 bases, J shed 3 bases, and the junction held 6 bases outside the gene matches. Per germline, CDR1 WSHSY and CDR2 SAAADI. This CDR3 is CASRGTSGRRSYNEQFF. The CDR3 nucleotides read TGCGCCAGCAGGGGGACTAGCGGGAGGAGGAGCTACAATGAGCAGTTCTTC.

This clone was detected only once. This chain links TRBV18 with TRBJ1-4; D not certain. The V end was cut by 0 bases, the J end by 8 bases, with 13 bases between. The CDR3 length is 15 residues. CDR1 is KGHSH, CDR2 LQKENI, per germline. This CDR3 reads CASSPPGRLTEKLFF. The CDR3 DNA reads as TGTGCCAGCTCACCACCGGGGAGATTGACCGAAAAACTGTTTTTT.

About this clone: The sample carries other DNA sequences with the same CDR3. The chain combines TRBV5-4 with TRBJ2-5, with no clear D. The CDR3 spans 13 residues. V lost 0 bases, J lost 3 bases, and 6 bases lay in between. The germline V gene has CDR1 SGHNT and CDR2 YYREEE (reference sequence). In DNA, the CDR3 is TGTGCCAGCAGCTTGGGTGGTGAAGAGACCCAGTACTTC. Its protein product is CASSLGGEETQYF.

This chain links TRBV18 with TRBJ2-7; weak D call: TRBD1 (5 bases). This CDR3 spans 13 amino acids. Germline V CDR1 and CDR2: KGHSH, LQKENI. Trimming removed 4 bases from V and 7 bases from J, with 14 bases in between. CDR3 nucleotide sequence: TGTGCCAGCTCACGTCAGGGTGAATTAGAGCAGTACTTC. Protein sequence: CASSRQGELEQYF. Looking up the rest from reference TRBV18 and TRBJ2-7 gives the full variable domain: NAGVMQNPRHLVRRRGQEARLRCSPMKGHSHVYWYRQLPEEGLKFMVYLQKENIIDESGMPKERFSAEFPKEGPSILRIQQVVRGDSAAYFCASSRQGELEQYFGPGTRLTVT.

This clone occurred a few times. The chain links TRBV10-3 to TRBJ2-5; D is perhaps TRBD2 (5 bases). V was clipped by 8 bases and J by 8 bases, with 21 bases between them. Germline-derived CDR1 and CDR2 are ENHRY and SYGVKD. There are 14 residues in the CDR3. The CDR3 DNA sequence: TGTGCCATCGCCGAGGAGTCTAGCCGGGATACCCAGTACTTC. It specifies CAIAEESSRDTQYF.

Details on this clone: The identical CDR3 is also encoded by other nucleotide sequences in the sample. The chain employs TRBV18 and TRBJ2-3, with D possibly being TRBD2 (5 bases). The CDR3 spans 13 residues. V was shortened by 6 bases and J by 5 bases, with 12 bases between the two germline ends. Germline CDR1 is KGHSH and CDR2 is LQKENI. This CDR3 is CASSPPGVDTQYF. The CDR3 bases are TGTGCCAGCTCTCCTCCCGGGGTAGATACGCAGTATTTT.

The J gene is TRBJ2-7, the V gene TRBV7-8; D not certain. The CDR3 is 14 amino acids. The germline V gene has CDR1 SGHVS and CDR2 FQNEAQ. With 2 bases removed from V and 0 bases from J, the gap between germline ends came to 8 bases. The chain's CDR3 is CASSLLRNSYEQYF. The CDR3 nucleotides read TGTGCCAGCAGCTTATTACGTAACTCCTACGAGCAGTACTTC.

Turning to this clone: This specimen includes other DNA sequences encoding the same CDR3. The rearrangement joins TRBV27 to TRBJ2-1; 9 nucleotides match TRBD1. CDR3 length equals 16 residues. Germline values: CDR1 MNHEY, CDR2 SMNVEV (reference sequence). J was trimmed by 8 bases and V by 0 bases; bases with no gene match: 8. CDR3 nucleotide sequence: TGTGCCAGCAGTTTATCACGCGGTACAGGGGGCGATGAGCAGTTCTTC. It translates to CASSLSRGTGGDEQFF.

The V and J genes are TRBV5-1 and TRBJ2-1, with 12 bases lining up with TRBD1. There are 14 residues in the CDR3. In germline, CDR1 is SGHRS, CDR2 YFSETQ. V trimming: 7 bases; J trimming: 8 bases; junction bases outside the gene matches: 7. CDR3: CASGRDRGQDEQFF. The DNA of the CDR3 is TGCGCCAGCGGCCGGGACAGGGGGCAAGATGAGCAGTTCTTC.

This clone was found a few times. The chain joins TRBV11-2 to TRBJ2-2; TRBD1 agrees at 9 bases. Germline CDR1 SGHAT, CDR2 FQNNGV. Losses at the gene ends were 6 bases for V and 7 bases for J; bases not matched to a gene: 6. There are 14 residues in the CDR3. Here the CDR3 reads CASSPQGAIGELFF. CDR3 DNA sequence: TGTGCCAGCAGTCCACAGGGGGCAATCGGGGAGCTGTTTTTT.

The V and J genes are TRBV6-1 and TRBJ2-7; 10 nucleotides line up with TRBD2. V was clipped by 4 bases and J by 4 bases; unmatched bases: 7. The CDR3 runs 15 residues. Per germline, CDR1 MNHNS and CDR2 SASEGT. This CDR3 reads CASSAQGTSVYEQYF. The CDR3, as DNA: TGTGCCAGCAGTGCCCAGGGGACTAGCGTTTACGAGCAGTACTTC.

This clone was found a few times. Distinct nucleotide sequences in the sample also encode this CDR3. This rearrangement joins TRBV28 to TRBJ1-1; D is possibly TRBD1 (6 bases). The CDR3 covers 15 residues. Looked up from germline, CDR1 is MDHEN and CDR2 is SYDVKM. V was shortened by 3 bases and J by 1 base, with 12 bases between the two germline ends. CDR3 DNA sequence: TGTGCCAGCAGTTTGGGGGGCAGGAAGAACACTGAAGCTTTCTTT. It encodes CASSLGGRKNTEAFF.

This chain connects TRBV28 to TRBJ2-5; D remains ambiguous. The germline V and J ends were trimmed by 5 bases and 5 bases, with 18 bases remaining between them. The CDR3 runs to 15 residues. Looked up from germline, CDR1 is MDHEN and CDR2 is SYDVKM. CDR3 region: CASSPGRGLGETQYF. CDR3 DNA: TGTGCCAGCAGTCCCGGGCGAGGTTTGGGCGAGACCCAGTACTTC.

V gene TRBV11-2 combines with J gene TRBJ2-3; 9 bases fit TRBD1. Per the germline V gene, CDR1 is SGHAT and CDR2 is FQNNGV. V lost 6 bases, J lost 8 bases, and 15 bases stayed unmatched. This CDR3 spans 16 amino acids. In DNA form, the CDR3 reads TGTGCCAGCAGTCCCACTCCCGGGACAGGGAAGGCTACGCAGTATTTT. Amino acids: CASSPTPGTGKATQYF.

This sequence joins TRBV5-4 and TRBJ1-3, with D tentatively TRBD1 (5 bases). The CDR3 spans 14 residues. Germline loops: CDR1 SGHNT, CDR2 YYREEE (reference sequence). The V and J ends lost 0 bases and 7 bases respectively, with 11 bases between them. The CDR3 bases are TGTGCCAGCAGCTTGGCTGCAGGGCCGAACACCATATATTTT. Encoded protein: CASSLAAGPNTIYF.

Comments on this clone: This same CDR3 is encoded by further DNA sequences in the sample. The rearrangement links TRBV28 to TRBJ1-2; D gene uncertain. V dropped 2 bases and J dropped 0 bases, with 4 bases sitting between them. The CDR3 consists of 13 residues. Germline V gene data show CDR1 as MDHEN and CDR2 as SYDVKM. The CDR3 is CASSLRANYGYTF. The DNA of the CDR3 is TGTGCCAGCAGTTTAAGAGCTAACTATGGCTACACCTTC.

In this sample, this clone turned up a few times. The chain is built from TRBV7-2 and TRBJ2-5; D gene ambiguous. With 7 bases removed from V and 5 bases from J, the gap between germline ends came to 14 bases. Germline V gene data show CDR1 as SGHTA and CDR2 as FQGNSA. The CDR3 has 13 residues. Written as DNA, the CDR3 is TGTGCCAGCACCTTTAGGCGAGTGGAGACCCAGTACTTC. Its protein product is CASTFRRVETQYF. The full variable domain, rest sourced from reference TRBV7-2 and TRBJ2-5, is GAGVSQSPSNKVTEKGKDVELRCDPISGHTALYWYRQSLGQGLEFLIYFQGNSAPDKSGLPSDRFSAERTGGSVSTLTIQRTQQEDSAVYLCASTFRRVETQYFGPGTRLLVL.

The chain links TRBV4-1 to TRBJ1-2; D gene unclear. CDR1 MGHRA and CDR2 YSYEKL come from the germline V gene. Deletions cut 5 bases from V and 6 bases from J, with 13 bases between. The CDR3 extends over 13 amino acids. DNA of the CDR3: TGCGCCAGCAGCAGGGTCAGACGCGATGGCTACACCTTC. It specifies CASSRVRRDGYTF.

The chain employs TRBV27 and TRBJ1-2; D not certain. Germline V gene sequence: CDR1 MNHEY, CDR2 SMNVEV (reference sequence). Deletions cut 2 bases from V and 1 base from J, with 11 bases between. CDR3 length: 15 amino acids. Here the CDR3 DNA reads TGTGCCAGCAGTTTAGTTTTGGGGAATAACTATGGCTACACCTTC. Translation: CASSLVLGNNYGYTF.

This clone was recorded only once. V gene TRBV18 combines with J gene TRBJ2-3; TRBD2 aligns across 11 bases. CDR1 and CDR2 from the germline V gene are KGHSH and LQKENI. CDR3 length equals 16 residues. The junction had 8 bases not matched to a gene; V was cut back by 4 bases and J by 5 bases. For the CDR3, the DNA is TGTGCCAGCTCACAACAGTTCGGGACTAGCGGAGATACGCAGTATTTT. Residues: CASSQQFGTSGDTQYF.

The rearrangement joins TRBV7-9 to TRBJ2-6; D gene uncertain. Germline values: CDR1 SEHNR, CDR2 FQNEAQ (reference sequence). The CDR3 loop spans 15 amino acids. V was cut by 3 bases and J by 0 bases, with 6 bases left in between. CDR3 DNA sequence: TGTGCCAGCAGCTTCTTGGGCTCTGGGGCCAACGTCCTGACTTTC. As protein: CASSFLGSGANVLTF.

V and J are TRBV6-1 and TRBJ1-2, with TRBD1 matching over 10 bases. Trimming took 4 bases from V and 3 from J; bases not matched to a gene: 2. CDR3 length equals 14 residues. Germline values: CDR1 MNHNS, CDR2 SASEGT. The CDR3 nucleotides read TGTGCCAGCAGTGGGACAGGGGGTTACTATGGCTACACCTTC. This gives the protein CASSGTGGYYGYTF.

This clone was observed a single time. The chain employs TRBV28 and TRBJ2-7; tentative D call: TRBD2 (5 bases). Trimming cost V 4 bases and J 3 bases, with 10 bases left between them. The CDR3 sequence is 13 residues long. Germline lookup yields CDR1 MDHEN and CDR2 SYDVKM. The CDR3, as DNA: TGTGCCAGCAGTTCCGGACTGAGCTACGAGCAGTACTTC. The encoded protein is CASSSGLSYEQYF. Complete variable domain (other parts from reference TRBV28 and TRBJ2-7): DVKVTQSSRYLVKRTGEKVFLECVQDMDHENMFWYRQDPGLGLRLIYFSYDVKMKEKGDIPEGYSVSREKKERFSLILESASTNQTSMYLCASSSGLSYEQYFGPGTRLTVT.

On this clone itself: The identical CDR3 is also encoded by other nucleotide sequences in the sample. The chain is built from TRBV5-1 and TRBJ2-7, with D perhaps being TRBD1 or TRBD2 (5 bases each). Germline lookup yields CDR1 SGHRS and CDR2 YFSETQ. This CDR3 region has 15 residues. The germline V and J ends were trimmed by 0 bases and 1 base, with 11 bases remaining between them. The CDR3 region is CASSLAGTSSYEQYF. CDR3 coding DNA: TGCGCCAGCAGCTTGGCCGGGACCTCTTCCTACGAGCAGTACTTC.

Many counts were recorded for this clone. The same CDR3 can be traced to other DNA sequences in this sample. V usage is TRBV11-3 and J usage is TRBJ2-2, with 8 positions matching TRBD2. This CDR3 spans 15 amino acids. The V and J ends lost 2 bases and 3 bases, in that order; junction bases with no gene match: 2. From germline, CDR1 is SGHNT and CDR2 YENEEA. CDR3 DNA sequence: TGTGCCAGCAGCTTATCGGGAGGGGACACCGGGGAGCTGTTTTTT. It encodes CASSLSGGDTGELFF.

V and J are TRBV2 and TRBJ2-7, with unresolved D. The CDR3 covers 15 residues. With 6 bases removed from V and 8 bases from J, the gap between germline ends came to 23 bases. Germline-derived CDR1 and CDR2 are SNHLY and FYNNEI. The CDR3 reads CASSGPGFGLTQQYF. CDR3 sequence (DNA): TGTGCCAGCAGCGGGCCCGGTTTCGGTTTAACGCAGCAGTACTTC.

This clone was seen more than once but under ten times. The V call is TRBV2, the J call TRBJ2-3; 10 bases are a match to TRBD2. From germline, CDR1 is SNHLY and CDR2 FYNNEI. The J segment lost 1 base and the V segment lost 1 base, leaving 8 bases of the junction unmatched. The CDR3 loop spans 18 amino acids. CDR3 protein: CASSEGLAGDYGTDTQYF. The CDR3 coding sequence is TGTGCCAGCAGTGAAGGGCTAGCGGGAGATTACGGCACAGATACGCAGTATTTT.

V usage is TRBV5-1 and J usage is TRBJ2-7; maybe TRBD2 (5 bases). V was cut by 2 bases and J by 2 bases, with 5 bases left in between. The CDR3 runs to 12 residues. CDR1 SGHRS and CDR2 YFSETQ come from the germline V gene. This CDR3 is CASSFGAYEQYF. The CDR3 DNA reads as TGCGCCAGCAGCTTCGGGGCCTACGAGCAGTACTTC.